This section outlines one T cell receptor (beta chain) sequence together with its context. Its antigen is unidentified. The data were taken from a study of T cell responses to AZD1222 COVID-19 vaccine. Study-wide points: Along spike, vaccine-associated CD4 TCRs were found throughout, with dominance at 160-218 and 743-854.

Only in-frame clones appear in the TCRdb table, and some are missing; sequencing was by immunoSEQ multiplex PCR. The sample carries around 120,000 clones, roughly 91% recorded once. The germline CDR1 and CDR2 sequences are SGHDT and YYEEEE. The CDR3 has 13 amino acids. The V and J ends lost 1 base and 9 bases respectively, with 12 bases between them. The J gene is TRBJ2-3, the V gene TRBV5-6; D is uncertain. Source: peripheral blood, taken 28 days after the second AZD1222 dose. This receptor was identified in an adult who received the AZD1222 COVID-19 vaccine. The CDR3 here is CASSLIGPETQYF. The CDR3 DNA reads as TGTGCCAGCAGCTTGATTGGACCGGAGACGCAGTATTTT. The variable domain in full, completed from reference TRBV5-6 and TRBJ2-3, reads DAGVTQSPTHLIKTRGQQVTLRCSPKSGHDTVSWYQQALGQGPQFIFQYYEEEERQRGNFPDRFSGHQFPNYSSELNVNALLLGDSALYLCASSLIGPETQYFGPGTRLTVL.